The rows below give T cell receptor beta chains drawn from one sample of a study of a mutant IDH1 vaccine in newly diagnosed glioma. The method was immunoSEQ multiplex PCR; TCRdb's version includes in-frame clones alone and lacks a portion of them. The repertoire has roughly 84,000 clones, approximately 80% of them found once; the top ten carry around 5.2%. Material: PBMCs, obtained from a glioma patient treated with radiotherapy, temozolomide or both. Receptors originate from a man between 40 and 49 years old with glioma. Some clones in this sample may be carry-over from other donors' samples. Both conserved end residues are part of each CDR3. The order of the fields is D gene, clone size, J gene, V gene, CDR3 DNA, CDR3 protein. The D gene is left open where the match is weak. Not every row has a clone size; where given, it reads once, few, many or a size class.

>-|-|TRBJ2-2|TRBV5-6
TGTGCCAGCAGCTACGGCACCGGGGAGCTGTTTTTT
CASSYGTGELFF
>-|-|TRBJ2-7|TRBV2
TGTGCCAGCAGTGATGGGGTAATCAACGAGCAGTACTTC
CASSDGVINEQYF
>-|-|TRBJ2-3|TRBV2
TGTGCCAGCAGTGATGATATCCCAGATACGCAGTATTTT
CASSDDIPDTQYF
>-|-|TRBJ1-5|TRBV7-8
TGTGCCAGCAGCTTAGCGGAGAACACAGCGGTCCAGCCCCAGCATTTT
CASSLAENTAVQPQHF
>TRBD2|once|TRBJ2-1|TRBV6-1
TGTGCCAGCGGCGGGGGCTACAATGAGCAGTTCTTC
CASGGGYNEQFF
>TRBD2|medium-sized|TRBJ2-3|TRBV6-4
TGTGCCAGCAGTGACCGTAGCGGGGGGGGCACAGATACGCAGTATTTT
CASSDRSGGGTDTQYF
>-|-|TRBJ2-3|TRBV4-1
TGCGCCAGCAGCCAAGCCAGGGGATCAGATACGCAGTATTTT
CASSQARGSDTQYF
>TRBD2|-|TRBJ2-2|TRBV14
TGTGCCAGCAGCTCACTAGCGGGGTTCACCGGGGAGCTGTTTTTT
CASSSLAGFTGELFF
>-|-|TRBJ1-5|TRBV30
TGTGCCTGGAGTGTATCTGCTGGACCCCAGCCCCAGCATTTT
CAWSVSAGPQPQHF
>TRBD1|-|TRBJ1-4|TRBV5-4
TGTGCCAGCAGCTTGCAGGGGGCAGCGGAAAAACTGTTTTTT
CASSLQGAAEKLFF
>TRBD1|-|TRBJ1-4|TRBV30
TGTGCCTGGAGTAAAGGACAGGGGCTTAATGAAAAACTGTTTTTT
CAWSKGQGLNEKLFF
>-|-|TRBJ1-4|TRBV4-1
TGCGCCAGCAGCCAAGGTTGGGGCAGAGATAATGAAAAACTGTTTTTT
CASSQGWGRDNEKLFF
>-|-|TRBJ2-5|TRBV9
TGTGCCAGCAGCGTAGATCTGGGGAGAGAGACCCAGTACTTC
CASSVDLGRETQYF
>-|few|TRBJ1-1|TRBV18
TGTGCCAGCTCATCAGGGGACACTGAAGCTTTCTTT
CASSSGDTEAFF
>-|-|TRBJ2-5|TRBV5-4
TGTGCCAGCAGCTTGTGGGGGGCAGCAGAGACCCAGTACTTC
CASSLWGAAETQYF
>-|-|TRBJ2-7|TRBV7-9
TGTGCCAGCAGCTTGGAGGCTCAAGGCGAGCAGTACTTC
CASSLEAQGEQYF
>TRBD2|-|TRBJ2-1|TRBV29-1
TGCAGCGTGGCGTTAGCGGGGAGCTCCTACAATGAGCAGTTCTTC
CSVALAGSSYNEQFF
>TRBD2|-|TRBJ2-3|TRBV6-5
TGTGCCAGCAGTTACCGGGGGGGAGATACGCAGTATTTT
CASSYRGGDTQYF
>-|-|TRBJ1-6|TRBV21-1
TGTGCCAGCAACACAGGGGTCAATTCACCCCTCCACTTT
CASNTGVNSPLHF
>-|-|TRBJ2-3|TRBV25-1
TGTGCCAGCAGTTTCGGGCGGGGCGACCCCACAGATACGCAGTATTTT
CASSFGRGDPTDTQYF
>-|-|TRBJ1-6|TRBV5-1
TGCGCCAGCAGCTTGGCCCAGGAGCGCTCACCCCTCCACTTT
CASSLAQERSPLHF
>TRBD1|-|TRBJ1-2|TRBV5-8
TGTGCCAGCAGCTTCGGACAGGTCGGCGGCTACACCTTC
CASSFGQVGGYTF
>-|-|TRBJ2-7|TRBV6-5
TGTGCCAGCAGTTGGGCAGGGGCCCAATACGAGCAGTACTTC
CASSWAGAQYEQYF
>-|-|TRBJ2-3|TRBV30
TGTGCCTGGAGTGTCGGGCTAGCTTCAGATACGCAGTATTTT
CAWSVGLASDTQYF
>TRBD1|-|TRBJ1-2|TRBV19
TGTGCCAGTAGTGCCAGGGGGCGTAATGGCTACACCTTC
CASSARGRNGYTF
>TRBD2|many|TRBJ2-1|TRBV19
TGTGCCAGTAGTGTCTCTAGCGGCTCCTACAATGAGCAGTTCTTC
CASSVSSGSYNEQFF